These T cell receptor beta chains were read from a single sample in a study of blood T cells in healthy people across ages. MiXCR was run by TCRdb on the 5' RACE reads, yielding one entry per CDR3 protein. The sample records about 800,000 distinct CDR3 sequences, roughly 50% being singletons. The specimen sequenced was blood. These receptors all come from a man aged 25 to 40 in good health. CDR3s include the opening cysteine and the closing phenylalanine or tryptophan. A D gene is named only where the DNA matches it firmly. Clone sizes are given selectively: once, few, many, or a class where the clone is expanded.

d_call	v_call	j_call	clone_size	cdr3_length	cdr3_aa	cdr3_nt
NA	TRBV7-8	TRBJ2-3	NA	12	CASSDSIETQYF	TGTGCCAGCAGCGACTCCATAGAAACGCAGTATTTT
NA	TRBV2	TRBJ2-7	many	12	CASSASPGGQYF	TGTGCCAGCAGTGCTAGCCCTGGGGGGCAGTACTTC
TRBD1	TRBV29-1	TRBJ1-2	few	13	CSAATGENYGYTF	TGCAGCGCCGCGACAGGGGAGAACTATGGCTACACCTTC
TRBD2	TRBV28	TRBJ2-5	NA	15	CASSPSGQAEETQYF	TGTGCCAGCAGTCCTAGCGGGCAAGCGGAGGAGACCCAGTACTTC
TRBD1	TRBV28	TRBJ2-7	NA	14	CASRNRGLRYEQYF	TGTGCCAGCAGAAACAGGGGGCTACGGTACGAGCAGTACTTC
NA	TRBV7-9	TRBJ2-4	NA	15	CASSLGSLAKNIQYF	TGTGCCAGCAGTTTGGGTTCTCTAGCCAAAAACATTCAGTACTTC
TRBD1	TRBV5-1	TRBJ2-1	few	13	CASSLNQDRARFF	TGCGCCAGCAGCTTAAATCAAGACAGGGCGCGGTTCTTC
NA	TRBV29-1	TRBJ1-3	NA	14	CSVDEGTTGNTIYF	TGCAGCGTTGATGAGGGGACGACTGGAAACACCATATATTTT
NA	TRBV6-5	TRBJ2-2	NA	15	CASSYSGARAGELFF	TGTGCCAGCAGTTACTCCGGGGCCCGGGCCGGGGAGCTGTTTTTT
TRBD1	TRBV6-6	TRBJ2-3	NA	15	CASSPGQGWADTQYF	TGTGCCAGCAGCCCTGGACAGGGGTGGGCAGATACGCAGTATTTT
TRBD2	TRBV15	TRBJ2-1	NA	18	CATSRDQGLSGRVNEQFF	TGTGCCACCAGCAGAGATCAAGGGCTAAGCGGGAGGGTTAACGAGCAGTTCTTC
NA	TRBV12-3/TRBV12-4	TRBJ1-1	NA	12	CASSPAGRQAFF	TGTGCCAGCAGCCCCGCGGGACGGCAAGCTTTCTTT
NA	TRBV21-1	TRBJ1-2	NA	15	CASSKRDRGFCGYTF	TGTGCCAGCAGCAAAAGGGACAGGGGGTTTTGTGGCTACACCTTC
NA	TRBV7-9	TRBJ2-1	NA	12	CASSSTAGTAFF	TGTGCCAGCAGCTCCACCGCCGGCACCGCGTTCTTC
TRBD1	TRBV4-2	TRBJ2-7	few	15	CASSQVGTGVYEQYF	TGTGCCAGCAGCCAAGTGGGGACAGGGGTGTACGAGCAGTACTTC
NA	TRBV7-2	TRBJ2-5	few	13	CASSASAGETQYF	TGTGCCAGCAGCGCCAGCGCCGGGGAGACCCAGTACTTC
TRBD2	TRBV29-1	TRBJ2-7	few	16	CSVSGALAGYSYEQYF	TGCAGCGTATCCGGCGCCCTAGCGGGCTACTCCTACGAGCAGTACTTC
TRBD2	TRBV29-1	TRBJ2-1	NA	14	CSVYGTSGSIEQFF	TGCAGCGTTTACGGGACTAGCGGGAGTATCGAGCAGTTCTTC
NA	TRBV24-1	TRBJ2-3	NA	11	CATTAGDTQYF	TGTGCCACCACGGCCGGCGATACGCAGTATTTT
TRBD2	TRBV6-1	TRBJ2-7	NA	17	CASSLFPSSGRPHEQYF	TGTGCCAGCAGTCTTTTCCCCTCTAGCGGGAGGCCCCACGAGCAGTACTTC
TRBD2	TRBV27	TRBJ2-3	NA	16	CASSPEAGDPTDTQYF	TGTGCCAGCAGCCCCGAAGCGGGGGACCCCACAGATACGCAGTATTTT
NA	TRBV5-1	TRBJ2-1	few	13	CASGLGGVGEQFF	TGCGCCAGCGGCCTAGGTGGGGTCGGAGAGCAGTTCTTC
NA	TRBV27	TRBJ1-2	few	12	CASSGAYYGYTF	TGTGCCAGCAGCGGGGCGTACTATGGCTACACCTTC